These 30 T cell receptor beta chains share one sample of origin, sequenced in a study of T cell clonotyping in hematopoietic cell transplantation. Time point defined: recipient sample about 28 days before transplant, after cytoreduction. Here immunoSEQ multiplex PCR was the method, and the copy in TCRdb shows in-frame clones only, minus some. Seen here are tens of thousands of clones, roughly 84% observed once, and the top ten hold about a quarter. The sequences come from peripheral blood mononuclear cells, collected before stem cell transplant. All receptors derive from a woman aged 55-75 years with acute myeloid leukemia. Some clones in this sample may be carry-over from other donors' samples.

The chain's CDR3 is CASSEFTWQLYGYTF. CDR3 sequence (DNA): TGTGCCAGCAGTGAATTTACTTGGCAGCTTTATGGCTACACCTTC. The J gene is TRBJ1-2, the V gene TRBV6-1; D is unclear. Trimming stripped 2 bases from V and 5 bases from J, with 15 bases between. CDR3 length equals 15 residues. Germline V gives CDR1 MNHNS, CDR2 SASEGT.

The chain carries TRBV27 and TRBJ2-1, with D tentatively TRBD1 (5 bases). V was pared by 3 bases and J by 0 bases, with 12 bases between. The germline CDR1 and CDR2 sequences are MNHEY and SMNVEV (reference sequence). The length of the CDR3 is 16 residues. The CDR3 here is CASSFSGLGSYNEQFF. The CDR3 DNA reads TGTGCCAGCAGTTTCTCAGGGTTAGGCTCCTACAATGAGCAGTTCTTC.

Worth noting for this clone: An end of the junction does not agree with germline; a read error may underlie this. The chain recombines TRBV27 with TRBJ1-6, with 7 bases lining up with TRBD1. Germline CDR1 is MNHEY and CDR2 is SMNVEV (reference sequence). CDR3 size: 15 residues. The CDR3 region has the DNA TGTGCCAGCAGTTTATCGACAGGGTATAGTTCACCCCTCCACTTT. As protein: CASSLSTGYSSPLHF.

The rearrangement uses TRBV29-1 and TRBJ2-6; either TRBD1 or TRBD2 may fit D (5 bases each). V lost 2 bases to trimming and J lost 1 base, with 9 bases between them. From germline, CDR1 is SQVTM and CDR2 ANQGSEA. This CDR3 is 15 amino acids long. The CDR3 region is CSVEYGGSGANVLTF. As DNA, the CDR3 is TGCAGCGTTGAATATGGGGGTTCTGGGGCCAACGTCCTGACTTTC.

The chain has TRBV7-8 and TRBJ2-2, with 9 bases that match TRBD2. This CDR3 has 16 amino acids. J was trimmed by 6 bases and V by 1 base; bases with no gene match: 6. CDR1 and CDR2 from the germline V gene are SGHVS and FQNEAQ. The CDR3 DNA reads TGTGCCAGCAGCTTAGGGGGTAGCGGGAGTTCCGGGGAGCTGTTTTTT. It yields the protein CASSLGGSGSSGELFF.

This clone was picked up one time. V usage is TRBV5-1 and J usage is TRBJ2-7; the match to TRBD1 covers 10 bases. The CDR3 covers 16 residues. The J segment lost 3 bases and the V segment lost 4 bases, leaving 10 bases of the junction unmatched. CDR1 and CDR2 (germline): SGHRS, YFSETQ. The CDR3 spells CASSPGDRTGGYEQYF. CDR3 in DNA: TGCGCCAGCAGCCCCGGGGATCGGACAGGGGGCTACGAGCAGTACTTC.

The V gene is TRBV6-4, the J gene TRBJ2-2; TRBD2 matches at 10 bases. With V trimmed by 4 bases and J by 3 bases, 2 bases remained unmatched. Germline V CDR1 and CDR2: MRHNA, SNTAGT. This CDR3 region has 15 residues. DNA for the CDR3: TGTGCCAGCAGTGTCCTAGCGGGGGACACCGGGGAGCTGTTTTTT. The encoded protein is CASSVLAGDTGELFF.

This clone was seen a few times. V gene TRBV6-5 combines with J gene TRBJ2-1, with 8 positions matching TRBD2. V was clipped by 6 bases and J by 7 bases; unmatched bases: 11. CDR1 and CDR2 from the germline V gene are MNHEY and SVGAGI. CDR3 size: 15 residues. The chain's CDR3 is CASSPRAGGKNEQFF. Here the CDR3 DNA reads TGTGCCAGCAGCCCCAGGGCGGGAGGAAAGAATGAGCAGTTCTTC.

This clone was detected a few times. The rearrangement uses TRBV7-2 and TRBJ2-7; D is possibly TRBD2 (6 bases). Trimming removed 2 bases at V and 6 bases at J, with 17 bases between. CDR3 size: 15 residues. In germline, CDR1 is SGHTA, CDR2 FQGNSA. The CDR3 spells CASSLSVAGTLEQYF. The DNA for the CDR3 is TGTGCCAGCAGCTTATCAGTTGCGGGGACGCTCGAGCAGTACTTC.

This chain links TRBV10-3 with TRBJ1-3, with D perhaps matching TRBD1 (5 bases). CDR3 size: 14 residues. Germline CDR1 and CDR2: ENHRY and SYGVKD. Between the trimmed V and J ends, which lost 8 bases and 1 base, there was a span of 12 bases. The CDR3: CAIGEGRSGNTIYF. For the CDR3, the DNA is TGTGCCATCGGGGAGGGGAGGTCTGGAAACACCATATATTTT.

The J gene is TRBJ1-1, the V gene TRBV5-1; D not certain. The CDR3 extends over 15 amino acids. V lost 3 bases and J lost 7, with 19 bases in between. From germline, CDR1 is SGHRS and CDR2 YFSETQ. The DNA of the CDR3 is TGCGCCAGCAGCTCCTTGACCGGGAACGGAGGTGAAGCTTTCTTT. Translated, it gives CASSSLTGNGGEAFF.

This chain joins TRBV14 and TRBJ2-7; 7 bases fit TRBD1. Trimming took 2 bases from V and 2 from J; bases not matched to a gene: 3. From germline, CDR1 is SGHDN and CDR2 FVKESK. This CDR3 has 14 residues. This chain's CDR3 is CASSQLGGPYEQYF. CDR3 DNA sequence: TGTGCCAGCAGCCAATTAGGGGGCCCCTACGAGCAGTACTTC. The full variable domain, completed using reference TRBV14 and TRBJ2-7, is EAGVTQFPSHSVIEKGQTVTLRCDPISGHDNLYWYRRVMGKEIKFLLHFVKESKQDESGMPNNRFLAERTGGTYSTLKVQPAELEDSGVYFCASSQLGGPYEQYFGPGTRLTVT.

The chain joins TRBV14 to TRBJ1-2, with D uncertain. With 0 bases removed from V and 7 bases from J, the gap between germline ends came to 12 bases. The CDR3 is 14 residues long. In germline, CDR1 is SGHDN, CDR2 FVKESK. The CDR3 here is CASSQDLYGRGYTF. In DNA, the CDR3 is TGTGCCAGCAGCCAAGATCTCTACGGGCGTGGCTACACCTTC.

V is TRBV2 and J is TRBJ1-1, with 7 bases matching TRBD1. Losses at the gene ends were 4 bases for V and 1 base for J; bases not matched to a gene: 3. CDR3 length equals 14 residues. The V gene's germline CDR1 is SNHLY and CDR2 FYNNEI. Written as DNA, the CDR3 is TGTGCCAGCAGTGGGGACAGCCCGAACACTGAAGCTTTCTTT. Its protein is CASSGDSPNTEAFF. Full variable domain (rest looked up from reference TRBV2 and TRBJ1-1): EPEVTQTPSHQVTQMGQEVILRCVPISNHLYFYWYRQILGQKVEFLVSFYNNEISEKSEIFDDQFSVERPDGSNFTLKIRSTKLEDSAMYFCASSGDSPNTEAFFGQGTRLTVV.

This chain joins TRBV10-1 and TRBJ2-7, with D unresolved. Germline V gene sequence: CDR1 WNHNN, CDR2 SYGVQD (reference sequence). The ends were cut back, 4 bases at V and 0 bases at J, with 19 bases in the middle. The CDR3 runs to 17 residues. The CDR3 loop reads CASSGRFGLGPSYEQYF. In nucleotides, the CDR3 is TGCGCCAGCAGTGGTCGGTTCGGGTTGGGCCCCTCCTACGAGCAGTACTTC.

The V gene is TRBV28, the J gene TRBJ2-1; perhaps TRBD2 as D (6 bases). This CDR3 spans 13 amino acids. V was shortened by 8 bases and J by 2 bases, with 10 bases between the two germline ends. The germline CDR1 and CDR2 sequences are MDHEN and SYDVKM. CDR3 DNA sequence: TGTGCCAGCCGGGAGACGGCCTACAATGAGCAGTTCTTC. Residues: CASRETAYNEQFF.

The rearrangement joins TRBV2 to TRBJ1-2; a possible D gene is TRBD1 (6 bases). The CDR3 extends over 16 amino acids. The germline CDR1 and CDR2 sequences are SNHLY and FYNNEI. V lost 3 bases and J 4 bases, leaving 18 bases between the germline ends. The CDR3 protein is CASSDIGGGPSYGYTF. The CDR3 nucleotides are TGTGCCAGCAGTGATATAGGGGGGGGACCGAGCTATGGCTACACCTTC.

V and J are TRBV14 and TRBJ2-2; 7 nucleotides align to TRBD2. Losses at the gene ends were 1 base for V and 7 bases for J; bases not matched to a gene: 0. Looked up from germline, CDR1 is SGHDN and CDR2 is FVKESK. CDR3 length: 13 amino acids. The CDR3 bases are TGTGCCAGCAGCCAAGGGGAGGGCGGGGAGCTGTTTTTT. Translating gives CASSQGEGGELFF.

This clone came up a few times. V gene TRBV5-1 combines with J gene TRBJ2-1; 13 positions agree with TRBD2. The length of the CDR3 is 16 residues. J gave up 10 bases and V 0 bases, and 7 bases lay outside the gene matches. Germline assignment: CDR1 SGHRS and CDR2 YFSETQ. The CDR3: CASSLDTSGRALEQFF. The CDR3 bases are TGCGCCAGCAGCTTGGATACTAGCGGGAGGGCCCTCGAGCAGTTCTTC. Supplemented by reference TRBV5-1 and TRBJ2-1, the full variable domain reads KAGVTQTPRYLIKTRGQQVTLSCSPISGHRSVSWYQQTPGQGLQFLFEYFSETQRNKGNFPGRFSGRQFSNSRSEMNVSTLELGDSALYLCASSLDTSGRALEQFFGPGTRLTVL.

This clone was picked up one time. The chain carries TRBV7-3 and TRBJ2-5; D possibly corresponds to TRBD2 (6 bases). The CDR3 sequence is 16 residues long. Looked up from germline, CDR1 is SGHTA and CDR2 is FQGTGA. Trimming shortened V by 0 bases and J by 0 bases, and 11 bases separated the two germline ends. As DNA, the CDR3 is TGTGCCAGCAGCTTAACAGGGGCGGGGAACCAAGAGACCCAGTACTTC. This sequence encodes CASSLTGAGNQETQYF.

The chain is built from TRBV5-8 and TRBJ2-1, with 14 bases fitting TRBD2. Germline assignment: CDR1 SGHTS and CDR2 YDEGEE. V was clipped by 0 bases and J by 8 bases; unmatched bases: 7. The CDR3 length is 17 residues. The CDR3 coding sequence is TGTGCCAGCAGCTTGGGGGGGACTAGCGGGAGTAGTCATGAGCAGTTCTTC. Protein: CASSLGGTSGSSHEQFF.

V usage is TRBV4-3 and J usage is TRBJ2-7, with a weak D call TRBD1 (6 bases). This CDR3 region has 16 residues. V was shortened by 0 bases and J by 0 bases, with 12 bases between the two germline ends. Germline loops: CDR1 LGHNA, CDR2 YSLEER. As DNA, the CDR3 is TGCGCCAGCAGCCAAGACAGGGGCCTCGACTCCTACGAGCAGTACTTC. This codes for CASSQDRGLDSYEQYF.

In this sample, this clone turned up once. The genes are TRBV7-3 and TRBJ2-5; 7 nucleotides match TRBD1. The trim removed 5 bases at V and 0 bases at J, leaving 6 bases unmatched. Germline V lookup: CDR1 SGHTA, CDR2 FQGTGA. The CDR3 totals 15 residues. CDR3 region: CASSVQGQNQETQYF. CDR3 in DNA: TGTGCCAGCAGCGTCCAGGGACAGAACCAAGAGACCCAGTACTTC.

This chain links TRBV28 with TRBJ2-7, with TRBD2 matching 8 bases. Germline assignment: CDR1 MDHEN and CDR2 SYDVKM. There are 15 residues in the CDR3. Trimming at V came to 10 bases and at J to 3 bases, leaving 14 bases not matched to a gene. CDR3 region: CATTGQRGGGYEQYF. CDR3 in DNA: TGTGCCACCACTGGGCAACGGGGGGGTGGCTACGAGCAGTACTTC.

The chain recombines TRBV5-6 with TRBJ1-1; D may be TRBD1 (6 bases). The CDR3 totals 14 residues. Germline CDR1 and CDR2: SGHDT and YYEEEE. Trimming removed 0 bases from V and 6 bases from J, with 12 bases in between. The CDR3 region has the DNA TGTGCCAGCAGCTTGGTGGACAGCCCTTCTGAAGCTTTCTTT. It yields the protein CASSLVDSPSEAFF.

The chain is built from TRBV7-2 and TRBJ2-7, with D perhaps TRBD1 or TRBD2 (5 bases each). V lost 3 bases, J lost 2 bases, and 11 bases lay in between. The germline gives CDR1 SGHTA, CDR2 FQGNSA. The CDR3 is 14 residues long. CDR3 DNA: TGTGCCAGCAGCTTCCGGGACGGAACCTACGAGCAGTACTTC. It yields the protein CASSFRDGTYEQYF.

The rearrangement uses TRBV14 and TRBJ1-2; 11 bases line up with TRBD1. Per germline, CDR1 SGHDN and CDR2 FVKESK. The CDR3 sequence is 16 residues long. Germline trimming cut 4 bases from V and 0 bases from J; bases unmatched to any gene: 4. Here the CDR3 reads CASSRTGGEANYGYTF. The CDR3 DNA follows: TGTGCCAGCAGCCGGACAGGGGGCGAGGCTAACTATGGCTACACCTTC.

In DNA form, the CDR3 reads TGTGCCAGCAGTGAACTCTCGGACAGGGACGAGACCCAGTACTTC. It codes for CASSELSDRDETQYF. The rearrangement joins TRBV25-1 to TRBJ2-5; TRBD1 aligns across 8 bases. The germline V gene has CDR1 MGHDK and CDR2 SYGVNS. This CDR3 is built from 15 residues. The J segment lost 5 bases and the V segment lost 2 bases, leaving 7 bases of the junction unmatched.

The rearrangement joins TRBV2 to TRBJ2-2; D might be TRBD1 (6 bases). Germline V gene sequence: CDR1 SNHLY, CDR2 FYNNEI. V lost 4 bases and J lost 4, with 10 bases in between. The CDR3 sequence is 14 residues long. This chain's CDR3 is CASSARGGTGELFF. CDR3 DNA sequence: TGTGCCAGCAGTGCCAGGGGTGGCACCGGGGAGCTGTTTTTT.

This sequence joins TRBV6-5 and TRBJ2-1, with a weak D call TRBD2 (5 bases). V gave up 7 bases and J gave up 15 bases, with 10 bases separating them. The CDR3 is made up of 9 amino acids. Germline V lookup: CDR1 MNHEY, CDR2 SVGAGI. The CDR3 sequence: CASNAEGFF. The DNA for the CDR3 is TGTGCCAGCAACGCCGAGGGGTTCTTC.